This T cell receptor beta chain derives from a study of blood T cell repertoires in COVID-19. Overall study context: Collection of acute and convalescent COVID-19 samples took place in the United States, Italy and Spain. The cDNA or gDNA used as material had been derived from T cells, B-cell-depleted T cells, or PBMCs.

V shed 5 bases and J 2 bases; nucleotides not matched to a gene: 6. Germline values: CDR1 LGHNT, CDR2 FRNRAP. The CDR3 consists of 16 residues. In the original workflow: Cell counts per sample came from amplifying reference gene primers. Produced via immunoSEQ multiplex PCR; TCRdb's table is partial and in-frame only. The D gene and trimming were derived from the DNA, and the V and J assignments and clone size from that table. Of roughly 250,000 clones listed, about 70% are singletons. This clone was counted a few times. This rearrangement joins TRBV12-5 to TRBJ2-6, with 7 bases aligning to TRBD1. Sequencing used peripheral blood. The sequence derives from a woman older than 75 with acute or convalescent COVID-19. CDR3 nucleotides: TGTGCTAGTGGTCCCGACAGGGCCCCTGGGGCCAACGTCCTGACTTTC. Translation: CASGPDRAPGANVLTF.